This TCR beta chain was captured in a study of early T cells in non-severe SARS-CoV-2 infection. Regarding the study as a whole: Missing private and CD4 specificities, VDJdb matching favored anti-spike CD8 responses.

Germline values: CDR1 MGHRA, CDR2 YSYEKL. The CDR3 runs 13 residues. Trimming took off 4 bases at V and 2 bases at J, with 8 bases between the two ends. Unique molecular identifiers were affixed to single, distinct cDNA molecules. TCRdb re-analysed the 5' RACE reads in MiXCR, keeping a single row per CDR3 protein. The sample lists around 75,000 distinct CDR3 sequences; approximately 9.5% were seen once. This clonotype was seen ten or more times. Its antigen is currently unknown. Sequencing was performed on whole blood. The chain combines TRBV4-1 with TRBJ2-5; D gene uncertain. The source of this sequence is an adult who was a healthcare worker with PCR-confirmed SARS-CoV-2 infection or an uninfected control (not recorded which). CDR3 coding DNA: TGCGCCAGCAGCCTCCGGGCGCAAGAGACCCAGTACTTC. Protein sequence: CASSLRAQETQYF.